A single sample gave rise to the 20 T cell receptor beta chains below, sequenced in a study of vaccination and CD4 T cells after COVID-19. The Oncomine TCR Beta short-read assay was applied to DNA of cultured CD4+ T cells. Investigators obtained genomic DNA by extraction from cultured CD4+ T cells. TCRdb used MiXCR to reprocess the PCR reads, holding one entry per CDR3 protein. The sample lists thousands of distinct CDR3 sequences, over 25% occurring once. Antigens of these TCRs are unknown. Treatment given: approximately 9-day PBMC culture with coronavirus spike peptide pools or control peptides (ViraFEST assay). The unexposed donor's CD4+ T cells were collected before the COVID-19 pandemic (2011-2018). The sequencing input was CD4+ T cells from blood, cultured in vitro. These receptors were obtained from a human donor in good health.

In its sample, this clonotype was seen a few times. Here the CDR3 DNA reads TGTGCCGCTGTGGGAGGGGCTTTGAACACTGAAGCTTTCTTT. Its protein is CAAVGGALNTEAFF. The chain carries TRBV28 and TRBJ1-1, with a tentative D call TRBD1 (5 bases). Germline CDR1 is MDHEN and CDR2 is SYDVKM. The CDR3 loop spans 14 amino acids. Trimming left V 11 bases short and J 0 bases short, with 16 bases between.

This clonotype was picked up a small number of times. The genes are TRBV7-2 and TRBJ2-5, with D tentatively TRBD1 or TRBD2 (7 bases each). Germline CDR1 reads SGHTA; CDR2 reads FQGNSA. Between the trimmed V and J ends, which lost 6 bases and 1 base, there was a span of 21 bases. CDR3 length: 17 residues. The CDR3 reads CASSRQGGGGSQETQYF. The CDR3 DNA reads as TGTGCCAGCAGTCGACAGGGAGGGGGCGGTTCCCAAGAGACCCAGTACTTC.

The V gene is TRBV15, the J gene TRBJ2-7; TRBD2 aligns across 11 bases. With V trimmed by 6 bases and J by 0 bases, 19 bases remained unmatched. Germline assignment: CDR1 LNHNV and CDR2 YYDKDF (reference sequence). CDR3 length: 20 residues. The CDR3 DNA sequence: TGTGCCACCAGGGTCGCAAAACCGGGACTAGCGGACTCCAGCTCCTACGAGCAGTACTTC. Its protein product is CATRVAKPGLADSSSYEQYF.

The V and J genes are TRBV20-1 and TRBJ1-1; tentative D call: TRBD1 (5 bases). The V and J ends lost 2 bases and 5 bases respectively, with 18 bases between them. The germline V gene encodes CDR1 DFQATT and CDR2 SNEGSKA (reference sequence). CDR3 size: 15 residues. CDR3 region: CSARPRGVRGTEAFF. In DNA form, the CDR3 reads TGCAGTGCTAGACCCCGGGGGGTGCGCGGGACTGAAGCTTTCTTT.

This clonotype was seen a handful of times. This rearrangement joins TRBV20-1 to TRBJ2-3; D gene unclear. The length of the CDR3 is 12 residues. The V end was cut by 1 base, the J end by 2 bases, with 4 bases between. Germline V gene lookup returns CDR1 DFQATT and CDR2 SNEGSKA (reference sequence). CDR3 sequence (DNA): TGCAGTGCTAGAGGGGACACAGATACGCAGTATTTT. This gives the protein CSARGDTDTQYF.

The chain is built from TRBV7-2 and TRBJ2-7; 10 nucleotides align to TRBD2. Germline V gene lookup returns CDR1 SGHTA and CDR2 FQGNSA. The CDR3 totals 20 residues. After removal of 2 bases from V and 6 bases from J, the junction contained 22 bases not matched to a gene. CDR3 region: CASSLIGITSGTIPIREQYF. In DNA, the CDR3 is TGTGCCAGCAGCTTAATTGGAATTACTAGCGGGACCATTCCTATTCGCGAGCAGTACTTC. The whole variable domain, remainder taken from reference TRBV7-2 and TRBJ2-7, is GAGVSQSPSNKVTEKGKDVELRCDPISGHTALYWYRQSLGQGLEFLIYFQGNSAPDKSGLPSDRFSAERTGGSVSTLTIQRTQQEDSAVYLCASSLIGITSGTIPIREQYFGPGTRLTVT.

In this sample, this clonotype is large. As DNA, the CDR3 is TGTGCCAGCAGCTTACCTAGGACGGGAGAGCGCAATGAGCAGTTCTTC. It encodes CASSLPRTGERNEQFF. This rearrangement joins TRBV7-3 to TRBJ2-1; weak D call: TRBD2 (6 bases). V shed 2 bases and J shed 6 bases, with 17 bases lying between them. Germline CDR1 reads SGHTA; CDR2 reads FQGTGA. This CDR3 region has 16 residues.

This clonotype was observed a single time. The junction and the germline gene differ at one end; a read error may be behind it. CDR3 coding DNA: TGTGCCGGCTCCGTTCAGATCAATCAGCCCCAGCATTTT. It is translated as CAGSVQINQPQHF. The J gene is TRBJ1-5, the V gene TRBV18; D uncertain. This CDR3 is 13 amino acids long. Per germline, CDR1 KGHSH and CDR2 LQKENI. The full variable domain, its missing parts supplied by reference TRBV18 and TRBJ1-5, is NAGVMQNPRHLVRRRGQEARLRCSPMKGHSHVYWYRQLPEEGLKFMVYLQKENIIDESGMPKERFSAEFPKEGPSILRIQQVVRGDSAAYFCAGSVQINQPQHFGDGTRLSIL.

This clonotype was seen a few times. The V call is TRBV7-2, the J call TRBJ2-6; D remains ambiguous. CDR1 is SGHTA and CDR2 is FQGNSA in the germline V gene. Trimming shortened V by 5 bases and J by 4 bases, and 12 bases separated the two germline ends. The length of the CDR3 is 15 residues. The CDR3 reads CASSPPRSGANVLTF. The CDR3 region has the DNA TGTGCCAGCAGCCCACCAAGATCCGGGGCCAACGTCCTGACTTTC.

By frequency in the sample, this clonotype is medium-sized. V gene TRBV7-2 combines with J gene TRBJ1-1, with D unclear. The V end was cut by 4 bases, the J end by 3 bases, with 12 bases between. The germline V gene encodes CDR1 SGHTA and CDR2 FQGNSA. The CDR3 covers 14 residues. The CDR3, as DNA: TGTGCCAGCAGCTCGGCGGGGTGGGACACTGAAGCTTTCTTT. Amino acid sequence: CASSSAGWDTEAFF.

The genes are TRBV5-1 and TRBJ2-3, with 13 positions matching TRBD2. With 2 bases clipped from V and 4 bases from J, the junction kept 7 bases outside the gene matches. Germline-derived CDR1 and CDR2 are SGHRS and YFSETQ. The CDR3 is 17 residues long. The DNA of the CDR3 is TGCGCCAGCAGCTTAACCGGGACTAGCGGGAACCCAGATACGCAGTATTTT. Encoded protein: CASSLTGTSGNPDTQYF.

The V gene is TRBV20-1, the J gene TRBJ1-1; TRBD1 matches 9 bases. The trim removed 4 bases at V and 1 base at J, leaving 1 base unmatched. Germline values: CDR1 DFQATT, CDR2 SNEGSKA (reference sequence). The CDR3 is made up of 13 amino acids. CDR3 sequence reads: CSAIQGANTEAFF. The CDR3 nucleotides are TGCAGTGCTATACAGGGGGCGAACACTGAAGCTTTCTTT.

This clonotype was counted between two and nine times. The rearrangement joins TRBV28 to TRBJ1-6; no definite D call. The CDR3 sequence is 13 residues long. Germline V gene data show CDR1 as MDHEN and CDR2 as SYDVKM. Deletions cut 6 bases from V and 6 bases from J, with 9 bases between. DNA for the CDR3: TGTGCCAGCAGGGGTAGTGGTAATTCACCCCTCCACTTT. Protein product: CASRGSGNSPLHF.

The chain is built from TRBV20-1 and TRBJ2-7; the D is unclear. The ends were cut back, 3 bases at V and 6 bases at J, with 9 bases in the middle. The CDR3 spans 11 residues. The germline V gene has CDR1 DFQATT and CDR2 SNEGSKA (reference sequence). The chain's CDR3 is CSARNGAEQYF. As DNA, the CDR3 is TGCAGTGCTAGGAATGGAGCCGAGCAGTACTTC.

This clonotype was seen only a few times. This chain joins TRBV6-1 and TRBJ2-7; a weak D match, TRBD1 (7 bases). The CDR3 length is 15 residues. Germline V CDR1 and CDR2: MNHNS, SASEGT. V was pared by 8 bases and J by 4 bases, with 21 bases between. CDR3 DNA sequence: TGTGCCAGCTCTTCGGGCAGGGGGGTCGGGTACGAGCAGTACTTC. Translated, it gives CASSSGRGVGYEQYF.

This chain connects TRBV10-1 to TRBJ1-6; tentative D call: TRBD1 (6 bases). Trimming stripped 4 bases from V and 8 bases from J, with 9 bases between. This CDR3 is built from 13 residues. CDR1 is WNHNN and CDR2 is SYGVQD in the germline V gene (reference sequence). Here the CDR3 reads CASSGQDHSPLHF. The CDR3 DNA follows: TGCGCCAGCAGTGGACAGGATCATTCACCCCTCCACTTT.

The chain uses TRBV25-1 and TRBJ2-1; D call uncertain. The CDR3 covers 13 residues. CDR1 MGHDK and CDR2 SYGVNS come from the germline V gene. V lost 5 bases and J 10 bases, leaving 15 bases between the germline ends. CDR3 DNA: TGTGCCAGCAGTACCGGAGTCCTAAGGGAGCAGTTCTTC. It is translated as CASSTGVLREQFF. Looking up the rest from reference TRBV25-1 and TRBJ2-1 gives the full variable domain: EADIYQTPRYLVIGTGKKITLECSQTMGHDKMYWYQQDPGMELHLIHYSYGVNSTEKGDLSSESTVSRIRTEHFPLTLESARPSHTSQYLCASSTGVLREQFFGPGTRLTVL.

This sequence joins TRBV7-2 and TRBJ1-3; TRBD1 is a possible D gene (5 bases). Trimming took 4 bases from V and 2 from J, leaving 12 bases between them. Germline lookup yields CDR1 SGHTA and CDR2 FQGNSA. CDR3 size: 15 residues. In DNA form, the CDR3 reads TGTGCCAGCAGCTCAGGGTTTTGGACTGGAAACACCATATATTTT. Translated: CASSSGFWTGNTIYF. The whole variable domain, remainder taken from reference TRBV7-2 and TRBJ1-3, is GAGVSQSPSNKVTEKGKDVELRCDPISGHTALYWYRQSLGQGLEFLIYFQGNSAPDKSGLPSDRFSAERTGGSVSTLTIQRTQQEDSAVYLCASSSGFWTGNTIYFGEGSWLTVV.

This chain connects TRBV28 to TRBJ1-5; D is unresolved. Looked up from germline, CDR1 is MDHEN and CDR2 is SYDVKM. The CDR3 covers 14 residues. Trimming cost V 7 bases and J 10 bases, with 20 bases left between them. In DNA, the CDR3 is TGTGCCAGCACTTCCCCCCCTCTCACGGGTCCCCAGCATTTT. Amino acid sequence: CASTSPPLTGPQHF. Using reference TRBV28 and TRBJ1-5 for the parts outside the CDR3, the full variable domain is DVKVTQSSRYLVKRTGEKVFLECVQDMDHENMFWYRQDPGLGLRLIYFSYDVKMKEKGDIPEGYSVSREKKERFSLILESASTNQTSMYLCASTSPPLTGPQHFGDGTRLSIL.

The chain combines TRBV6-1 with TRBJ2-7, with D perhaps matching TRBD2 (6 bases). The V end was cut by 6 bases, the J end by 4 bases, with 19 bases between. Germline values: CDR1 MNHNS, CDR2 SASEGT. This CDR3 contains 15 residues. DNA of the CDR3: TGTGCCAGCAGGGACGCTTGGGGAGGAGGGTACGAGCAGTACTTC. This encodes CASRDAWGGGYEQYF.